This T cell receptor beta chain was captured by sequencing in a study of OX40 agonist ivuxolimab in advanced cancers. Using immunoSEQ multiplex PCR, the repertoire was profiled, and TCRdb retains in-frame clones only, with some absent. The sample gives roughly 75,000 clones, roughly nine tenths of which show up once; under 7.5% is in the top ten. Germline V gene sequence: CDR1 SGHNT, CDR2 YENEEA. V lost 5 bases to trimming and J lost 7 bases; unmatched junction nucleotides: 10. The CDR3 is 16 residues long. The chain uses TRBV11-3 and TRBJ2-1; the match to TRBD2 covers 11 bases. The sequence derives from an adult with an advanced solid tumor such as melanoma, head and neck, liver or kidney cancer. The sequenced sample was CD4+ or CD8+ T cells sorted from blood, obtained in a trial of the OX40 agonist ivuxolimab. CDR3 protein: CASSPGTSGLGNEQFF. CDR3 nucleotides: TGTGCCAGCAGCCCCGGGACTAGCGGTCTCGGGAATGAGCAGTTCTTC.